This entry lists 6 T cell receptor beta chains sequenced from one sample in a study of STAT5B mutations in CD4+ large granular lymphocyte leukemia. TCRdb's table, derived via immunoSEQ multiplex PCR, lists solely in-frame clones and lacks some. The profile shows 23,000 or so clones, roughly three quarters of them singletons. Sequenced: CD4+ T cells from blood buffy coats. The receptor set was obtained from a human donor in good health.

The gene calls are TRBV7-9 and TRBJ1-3; 7 bases agree with TRBD1. V lost 2 bases to trimming and J lost 8 bases; unmatched junction nucleotides: 9. Germline V gives CDR1 SEHNR, CDR2 FQNEAQ (reference sequence). CDR3 length equals 15 residues. This CDR3 is CASSLPAGGLDTIYF. CDR3 nucleotide sequence: TGTGCCAGCAGCTTACCGGCAGGGGGACTAGACACCATATATTTT.

V gene TRBV29-1 combines with J gene TRBJ2-3, with 10 bases aligning to TRBD2. CDR1 and CDR2 from the germline V gene are SQVTM and ANQGSEA. The CDR3 is 13 residues long. CDR3 amino acids: CSTASLAGVAQYF. The CDR3 nucleotides are TGCAGTACTGCGAGTCTAGCGGGAGTAGCGCAGTATTTT.

The CDR3 nucleotides are TGTGCCAGCAGTCCGGGGGGAATGTACGAGCAGTACTTC. Its protein is CASSPGGMYEQYF. The chain couples TRBV28 to TRBJ2-7; 7 bases align to TRBD2. Unmatched junction bases numbered 5, after V lost 5 bases and J lost 4 bases. CDR3 size: 13 residues. The V gene's germline CDR1 is MDHEN and CDR2 SYDVKM.

The chain carries TRBV6-5 and TRBJ2-7, with a weak D call TRBD1 (7 bases). This CDR3 has 15 amino acids. Germline V gene lookup returns CDR1 MNHEY and CDR2 SVGAGI. V was cut by 0 bases and J by 4 bases, with 13 bases left in between. CDR3 nucleotide sequence: TGTGCCAGCAGTTACTCCTGGGACAGCGGGTACGAGCAGTACTTC. It specifies CASSYSWDSGYEQYF.

This chain uses TRBV18 with TRBJ2-3; 11 bases align to TRBD2. Germline V gene lookup returns CDR1 KGHSH and CDR2 LQKENI. The CDR3 contains 16 residues. V lost 3 bases and J lost 2; bases outside the gene matches: 4. The CDR3 is CASSPGTSGSTDTQYF. For the CDR3, the DNA is TGTGCCAGCTCACCGGGGACTAGCGGATCCACAGATACGCAGTATTTT. Full variable domain (outside the CDR3, taken from reference TRBV18 and TRBJ2-3): NAGVMQNPRHLVRRRGQEARLRCSPMKGHSHVYWYRQLPEEGLKFMVYLQKENIIDESGMPKERFSAEFPKEGPSILRIQQVVRGDSAAYFCASSPGTSGSTDTQYFGPGTRLTVL.

The chain joins TRBV7-9 to TRBJ2-7; maybe TRBD1 (6 bases). The CDR3 is 17 amino acids. In germline, CDR1 is SEHNR, CDR2 FQNEAQ (reference sequence). Trimming shortened V by 5 bases and J by 7 bases, and 27 bases separated the two germline ends. Here the CDR3 DNA reads TGTGCCAGCAGCCGAACCCCTCCGGCCAGGGGAGTGGAAGAGCAGTACTTC. Translating it yields CASSRTPPARGVEEQYF.